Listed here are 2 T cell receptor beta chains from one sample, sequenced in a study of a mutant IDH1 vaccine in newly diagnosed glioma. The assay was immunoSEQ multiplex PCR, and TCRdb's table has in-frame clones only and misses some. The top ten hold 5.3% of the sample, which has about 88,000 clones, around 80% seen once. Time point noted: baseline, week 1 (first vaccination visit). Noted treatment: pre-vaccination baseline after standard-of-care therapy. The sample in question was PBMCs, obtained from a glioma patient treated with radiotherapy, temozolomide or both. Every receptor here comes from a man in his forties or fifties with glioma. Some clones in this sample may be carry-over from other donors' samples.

CDR3 nucleotides: TGTGCCAGCAGCTCAGGGGGCGCGGATACGCAGTATTTT. It encodes CASSSGGADTQYF. The rearrangement uses TRBV5-6 and TRBJ2-3; TRBD1 aligns across 8 bases. Germline V gene data show CDR1 as SGHDT and CDR2 as YYEEEE. The length of the CDR3 is 13 residues. V shed 3 bases, J shed 6 bases, and the junction held 3 bases outside the gene matches.

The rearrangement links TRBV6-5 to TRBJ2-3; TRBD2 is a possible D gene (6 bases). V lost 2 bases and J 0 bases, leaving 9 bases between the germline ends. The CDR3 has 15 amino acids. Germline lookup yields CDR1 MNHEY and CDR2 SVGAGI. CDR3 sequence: CASSYDGGSTDTQYF. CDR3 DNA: TGTGCCAGCAGTTACGACGGGGGAAGCACAGATACGCAGTATTTT.